This TCR beta chain came from a study of blood T cell dynamics during melanoma immunotherapy (dated by TCRdb to the early 2020s). In the study overall: Patients with metastatic melanoma were treated with first-line pembrolizumab or nivolumab plus ipilimumab as standard of care in the United Kingdom. Consecutive patients formed a training cohort, and a further independent group of patients from the same centre was pooled into an external validation set. To identify early correlates of response, the study profiled peripheral T cell receptor repertoires in patients with metastatic melanoma before and after one cycle of checkpoint inhibitor therapy.

Every bulk PBMC sample had a fixed 350 ng of DNA loaded. The immunoSEQ TCRb Assay kit was used according to manufacturer instructions to amplify TCR beta CDR3 sequences from genomic DNA. The KAPA Library Quantification Kit for Illumina platforms was used to quantify the pooled libraries by qPCR. Pooled libraries were sequenced on an Illumina NextSeq 500, clustered at roughly 0.6-1.2 pM. The paper's processing steps were these. TCR data were analyzed with immunoSEQ ANALYZER and the R LymphoSeq package. A rearrangement efficiency score was calculated as productive divided by the sum of productive and non-productive CDR3 sequences. Clonality was measured with the Gini coefficient and diversity with the Renyi index at alpha=1, compared pairwise between timepoints within each patient. Clonal relatedness used an edit distance of 3, and repertoire similarity used the Bhattacharyya coefficient, both computed in LymphoSeq. Linear discriminant analysis on week-3 changes in clonality and diversity was built with the R MASS and caret packages to classify response. This immuneACCESS table, as held by TCRdb, lists in-frame sequences with V and J called but not all clones. Of the missing ones, under half trace to an unresolved V gene in checked studies; the others have no known cause. The V and J calls and clone size were taken over from that table, and D and trimming were inferred from the DNA. Recorded for this sample are about 13,000 clones; around 92% of them occurred a single time. In total, the top ten clones hold around 3.5% of the sample.

This specimen's time point label, per the study, means: pre-treatment baseline. Blood samples were collected before treatment (T0) and at week 3 (W3), after the first cycle of checkpoint blockade. Except for a couple of patients with rapid clinical progression, response was assessed 12 weeks after the first infusion by RECIST 1.1; disease control meant complete response, partial response or stable disease. Patients were not eligible if they had prior systemic cancer treatment, concomitant immunosuppressant therapy or synchronous other active malignancies. To track both circulating cells and T cell turnover, TCR beta was sequenced from bulk PBMC as well as from plasma cell-free DNA. Lymphoprep and SepMate tubes were used to isolate PBMC from blood, and red cell lysis was then performed. QIAamp DNA Blood Mini kits were used to extract DNA from both PBMC and sorted T cell subsets. Spanning cysteine to phenylalanine, the CDR3 consists of 11 amino acids. Here the CDR3 DNA is all that survives: 33 bases in frame from base 1.

Notes on this clone: Its antigen has not been determined. Per-base quality was not reported, and no clone a single base away is much larger than it.

General conclusions and limits of the study: The relatively small sample size was recognized as a factor that could limit how well the results generalize. A bifurcated reorganization of the PBMC repertoire at W3, with increased clonality or increased diversity, was observed in patients who later achieved disease control, unlike in progressors. The study was unable to establish whether the T cell clones driving the repertoire changes were melanoma-specific or instead reflected general immune activation.

The receptor's source is a human donor with melanoma. The sequenced sample was blood, obtained from a patient treated with checkpoint blockade. The rearranged chain carries TRBV21-1 and TRBJ2-1. TRBV21-1 has pseudogene status. The base sequence is TGTGCCAGTTTTTCCTACAATGAGCAGTTCTTC. Translated, it gives CASFSYNEQFF.